A single sample gave rise to the 6 T cell receptor beta chains below, sequenced in a study of OX40 agonist ivuxolimab in advanced cancers. Produced via immunoSEQ multiplex PCR; TCRdb's table is partial and in-frame only. The data show tens of thousands of clones, 70% to 90% seen once. The material sequenced was CD4+ or CD8+ T cells sorted from blood, taken in a trial of the OX40 agonist ivuxolimab. These receptors all come from an adult with an advanced solid tumor such as melanoma, head and neck, liver or kidney cancer.

The chain has TRBV5-1 and TRBJ2-3; a possible D gene is TRBD1 (6 bases). CDR1 and CDR2 (germline): SGHRS, YFSETQ. Trimming left V 4 bases short and J 4 bases short, with 16 bases between. The CDR3 is made up of 15 amino acids. The CDR3 sequence is CASSQDSRRPDTQYF. DNA for the CDR3: TGCGCCAGCAGCCAGGACAGTCGCCGGCCAGATACGCAGTATTTT. The full variable domain, in which reference TRBV5-1 and TRBJ2-3 provide the parts outside the CDR3, is KAGVTQTPRYLIKTRGQQVTLSCSPISGHRSVSWYQQTPGQGLQFLFEYFSETQRNKGNFPGRFSGRQFSNSRSEMNVSTLELGDSALYLCASSQDSRRPDTQYFGPGTRLTVL.

This clone was recorded only once. This chain connects TRBV4-2 to TRBJ2-7; D might be TRBD1 (6 bases). V was clipped by 4 bases and J by 2 bases, with 18 bases between them. Germline lookup yields CDR1 LGHNA and CDR2 YNFKEQ. The CDR3 loop spans 16 amino acids. The CDR3 DNA sequence: TGTGCCAGCAGCCCGCCCAATCCCGACAGGCCCTACGAGCAGTACTTC. Its translation is CASSPPNPDRPYEQYF.

The gene calls are TRBV10-2 and TRBJ2-1, with D possibly TRBD2 on 6 matching bases. This CDR3 spans 17 amino acids. Per germline, CDR1 WSHSY and CDR2 SAAADI. Between the trimmed V and J ends, which lost 6 bases and 0 bases, there was a span of 18 bases. The CDR3 protein is CASRVSLAVSSYNEQFF. CDR3 DNA: TGCGCCAGCAGAGTGAGCTTAGCGGTGAGCTCCTACAATGAGCAGTTCTTC.

This rearrangement joins TRBV7-2 to TRBJ1-2; D gene ambiguous. Trimming removed 5 bases from V and 5 bases from J, with 12 bases in between. The germline CDR1 and CDR2 sequences are SGHTA and FQGNSA. There are 13 residues in the CDR3. This CDR3 is CASSQDGSYGYTF. CDR3 bases: TGTGCCAGCAGCCAAGACGGTTCTTATGGCTACACCTTC.

The chain joins TRBV11-2 to TRBJ2-5, with TRBD2 as a possible D gene (5 bases). CDR1 and CDR2 from the germline V gene are SGHAT and FQNNGV. The CDR3 length is 16 residues. V lost 0 bases to trimming and J lost 5 bases, with 16 bases between them. The CDR3 protein is CASSLDLAVLRETQYF. For the CDR3, the DNA is TGTGCCAGCAGCTTAGATCTAGCAGTACTAAGGGAGACCCAGTACTTC.

The V gene is TRBV5-1, the J gene TRBJ2-3, with D possibly being TRBD2 (5 bases). Germline V CDR1 and CDR2: SGHRS, YFSETQ. Trimming took 0 bases from V and 0 from J, leaving 8 bases between them. This CDR3 contains 15 residues. This CDR3 reads CASSLVTSSTDTQYF. The CDR3 DNA reads as TGCGCCAGCAGCTTGGTAACTAGTAGCACAGATACGCAGTATTTT.